The rows below give T cell receptor beta chains drawn from one sample of a study of ipilimumab plus nivolumab after autologous stem cell transplantation. The table came from immunoSEQ multiplex PCR; TCRdb's copy has only in-frame clones and leaves some out. The profile covers 15,000 or so clones, with 70% to 90% appearing a single time and approximately 19% taken by the ten largest. Material: PBMCs, obtained in a trial of ipilimumab plus nivolumab as post-transplant consolidation. Receptors were obtained from a male donor with diffuse large B-cell lymphoma. Each CDR3 is given with its conserved first and last residue. Each record gives: clone size, D gene, J gene, V gene, CDR3 DNA, CDR3 protein. The D gene is left open where the match is weak. Size is omitted from some rows. Given values are once, few, many or a class for expanded clones.

clone_size: -; d_call: -; j_call: TRBJ2-3; v_call: TRBV19; cdr3_nt: TGTGCCAGTAGTCCAACATATGGCACAGATACGCAGTATTTT; cdr3_aa: CASSPTYGTDTQYF
clone_size: once; d_call: TRBD1; j_call: TRBJ1-1; v_call: TRBV2; cdr3_nt: TGTGCCAGCAGTGGGTCAGGGGGCTTCACTGAAGCTTTCTTT; cdr3_aa: CASSGSGGFTEAFF
clone_size: -; d_call: TRBD1; j_call: TRBJ1-1; v_call: TRBV30; cdr3_nt: TGTGCCTGGGCGAGACAGGGAGGCACTGAAGCTTTCTTT; cdr3_aa: CAWARQGGTEAFF
clone_size: medium-sized; d_call: -; j_call: TRBJ2-7; v_call: TRBV6-6; cdr3_nt: TGTGCCACCCGGGGTTGGGACAACTACGAGCAGTACTTC; cdr3_aa: CATRGWDNYEQYF
clone_size: -; d_call: TRBD2; j_call: TRBJ2-1; v_call: TRBV5-1; cdr3_nt: TGCGCCAGCAGCTTGGGAGTAGCGGGACCAAAATACAATGAGCAGTTCTTC; cdr3_aa: CASSLGVAGPKYNEQFF
clone_size: once; d_call: -; j_call: TRBJ2-7; v_call: TRBV4-3; cdr3_nt: TGCGCCAGCAGCCAAGATCGACAGACCTTCTACGAGCAGTACTTC; cdr3_aa: CASSQDRQTFYEQYF
clone_size: -; d_call: -; j_call: TRBJ2-7; v_call: TRBV7-9; cdr3_nt: TGTGCCAGCAGCCTCGGCCCTTTCCCGGGGCCTTCGTTCGAGCAGTACTTC; cdr3_aa: CASSLGPFPGPSFEQYF
clone_size: -; d_call: TRBD1; j_call: TRBJ2-3; v_call: TRBV5-1; cdr3_nt: TGCGCCAGCAGCTTGGCACAGGGGCGCACAGATACGCAGTATTTT; cdr3_aa: CASSLAQGRTDTQYF
clone_size: -; d_call: TRBD1; j_call: TRBJ1-6; v_call: TRBV6-5; cdr3_nt: TGTGCCAGCAGTTACTGGATCGGGACAGATAATTCACCCCTCCACTTT; cdr3_aa: CASSYWIGTDNSPLHF
clone_size: once; d_call: TRBD1; j_call: TRBJ1-6; v_call: TRBV4-3; cdr3_nt: TGCGCCAGCAGCCAAGGACTCCGAGGACAGGTGGGTTCACCCCTCCACTTT; cdr3_aa: CASSQGLRGQVGSPLHF
clone_size: -; d_call: -; j_call: TRBJ1-4; v_call: TRBV7-9; cdr3_nt: TGTGCCAGCAGTCAAGAGACAGACCGAAAACTGTTTTTT; cdr3_aa: CASSQETDRKLFF
clone_size: -; d_call: -; j_call: TRBJ2-5; v_call: TRBV5-1; cdr3_nt: TGCGCCAGCAGCTTCTTCGAGACCCAGTACTTC; cdr3_aa: CASSFFETQYF
clone_size: once; d_call: -; j_call: TRBJ2-1; v_call: TRBV5-6; cdr3_nt: TGTGCCAGCAGCTTGGGGGGCCGGTCTCCAGCATTCAATGAGCAGTTCTTC; cdr3_aa: CASSLGGRSPAFNEQFF
clone_size: -; d_call: -; j_call: TRBJ2-1; v_call: TRBV18; cdr3_nt: TGTGCCAGCTCACCACCGTCAGCATACAATGAGCAGTTCTTC; cdr3_aa: CASSPPSAYNEQFF
clone_size: -; d_call: -; j_call: TRBJ2-1; v_call: TRBV19; cdr3_nt: TGTGCCAGTAGTATCAGGGAAAGGACGGTGCAGTTCTTC; cdr3_aa: CASSIRERTVQFF
clone_size: once; d_call: TRBD1; j_call: TRBJ1-2; v_call: TRBV19; cdr3_nt: TGTGCCAGTAGTACCCGGGACAGGGGCCATGGCTACACCTTC; cdr3_aa: CASSTRDRGHGYTF
clone_size: -; d_call: TRBD2; j_call: TRBJ2-4; v_call: TRBV4-3; cdr3_nt: TGCGCCAGCAGCCCTAGCGGGGGAAAAAACATTCAGTACTTC; cdr3_aa: CASSPSGGKNIQYF
clone_size: -; d_call: TRBD1; j_call: TRBJ1-1; v_call: TRBV18; cdr3_nt: TGTGCCAGCTCCGGACAGGGGAACACTGAAGCTTTCTTT; cdr3_aa: CASSGQGNTEAFF
clone_size: medium-sized; d_call: TRBD1; j_call: TRBJ2-7; v_call: TRBV19; cdr3_nt: TGTGCCAGTACCCCTAGATCCGGACAGGGTAGGGCCCACGAGCAGTACTTC; cdr3_aa: CASTPRSGQGRAHEQYF
clone_size: few; d_call: -; j_call: TRBJ1-3; v_call: TRBV28; cdr3_nt: TGTGCCAGCCGGAGCCTTGGAAACACCATATATTTT; cdr3_aa: CASRSLGNTIYF
clone_size: -; d_call: -; j_call: TRBJ1-1; v_call: TRBV7-8; cdr3_nt: TGTGCCAGCAGCTTAGAGAGCCTACTCGGCACTGAAGCTTTCTTT; cdr3_aa: CASSLESLLGTEAFF
clone_size: -; d_call: TRBD2; j_call: TRBJ2-7; v_call: TRBV6-9; cdr3_nt: TGTGCCAGCAGCCAGGAGGGCGGGGGCTCCTACGAGCAGTACTTC; cdr3_aa: CASSQEGGGSYEQYF
clone_size: -; d_call: -; j_call: TRBJ1-2; v_call: TRBV6-1; cdr3_nt: TGTGCCAGCAGGAGGACCAGCGCTAACTATGGCTACACCTTC; cdr3_aa: CASRRTSANYGYTF
clone_size: -; d_call: -; j_call: TRBJ1-4; v_call: TRBV6-1; cdr3_nt: TGTGCCAGCAGTGCTGTTTCGGGTAATGAAAAACTGTTTTTT; cdr3_aa: CASSAVSGNEKLFF
clone_size: -; d_call: -; j_call: TRBJ1-1; v_call: TRBV6-5; cdr3_nt: TGTGCCAGCAACATGGCCCGGGGGGACACTGAAGCTTTCTTT; cdr3_aa: CASNMARGDTEAFF
clone_size: once; d_call: -; j_call: TRBJ2-3; v_call: TRBV6-5; cdr3_nt: TGTGCCAGCAGTGGTTCGTATACGCAGTATTTT; cdr3_aa: CASSGSYTQYF
clone_size: -; d_call: -; j_call: TRBJ1-2; v_call: TRBV15; cdr3_nt: TGTGCCACCAGCAGACCGGGACGGGGAGACAACTACACCTTC; cdr3_aa: CATSRPGRGDNYTF
clone_size: -; d_call: -; j_call: TRBJ1-1; v_call: TRBV5-6; cdr3_nt: TGTGCCAGCAGCTTGGTCGCAGGGGCGGAAACCACTGAAGCTTTCTTT; cdr3_aa: CASSLVAGAETTEAFF
clone_size: -; d_call: -; j_call: TRBJ2-2; v_call: TRBV6-1; cdr3_nt: TGTGCCAGCAGTGTCGTGGGAACCGGGGAGCTGTTTTTT; cdr3_aa: CASSVVGTGELFF
clone_size: medium-sized; d_call: -; j_call: TRBJ2-1; v_call: TRBV5-6; cdr3_nt: TGTGCCAGCAGCCAACAGGGTAATGAGCAGTTCTTC; cdr3_aa: CASSQQGNEQFF
clone_size: -; d_call: -; j_call: TRBJ2-5; v_call: TRBV6-5; cdr3_nt: TGTGCCAGCAGTAAGACCGGGACACCGTGGGAGACCCAGTACTTC; cdr3_aa: CASSKTGTPWETQYF
clone_size: -; d_call: -; j_call: TRBJ2-6; v_call: TRBV11-2; cdr3_nt: TGTGCCAGCAGCTCAGCGGAGACCTACTCTGGGGCCAACGTCCTGACTTTC; cdr3_aa: CASSSAETYSGANVLTF
clone_size: -; d_call: -; j_call: TRBJ2-7; v_call: TRBV4-1; cdr3_nt: TGCGCCAGCAGCCAAGATCCGGGGTTCACCTACGAGCAGTACTTC; cdr3_aa: CASSQDPGFTYEQYF